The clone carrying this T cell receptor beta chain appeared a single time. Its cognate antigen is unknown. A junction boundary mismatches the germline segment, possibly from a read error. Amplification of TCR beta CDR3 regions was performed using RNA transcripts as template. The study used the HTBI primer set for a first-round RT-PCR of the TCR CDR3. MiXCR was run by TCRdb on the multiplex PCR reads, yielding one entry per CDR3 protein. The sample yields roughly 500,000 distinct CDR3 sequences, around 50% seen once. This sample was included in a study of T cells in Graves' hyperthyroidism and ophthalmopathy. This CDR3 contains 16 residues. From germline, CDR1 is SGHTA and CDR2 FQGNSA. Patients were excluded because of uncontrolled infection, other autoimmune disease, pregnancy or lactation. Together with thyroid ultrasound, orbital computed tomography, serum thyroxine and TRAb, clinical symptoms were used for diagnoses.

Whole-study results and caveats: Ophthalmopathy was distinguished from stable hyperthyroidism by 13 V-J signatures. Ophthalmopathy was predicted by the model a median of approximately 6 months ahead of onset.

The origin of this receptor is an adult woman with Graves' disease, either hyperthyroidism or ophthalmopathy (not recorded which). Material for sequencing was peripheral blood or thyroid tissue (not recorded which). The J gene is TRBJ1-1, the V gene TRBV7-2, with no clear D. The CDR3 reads CASSLEFRVRNTEAFF. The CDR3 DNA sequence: TGCGCCAGCAGCTTGGAGTTCAGAGTCCGGAACACTGAAGCTTTCTTT. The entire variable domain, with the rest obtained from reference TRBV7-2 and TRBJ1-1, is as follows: GAGVSQSPSNKVTEKGKDVELRCDPISGHTALYWYRQSLGQGLEFLIYFQGNSAPDKSGLPSDRFSAERTGGSVSTLTIQRTQQEDSAVYLCASSLEFRVRNTEAFFGQGTRLTVV.